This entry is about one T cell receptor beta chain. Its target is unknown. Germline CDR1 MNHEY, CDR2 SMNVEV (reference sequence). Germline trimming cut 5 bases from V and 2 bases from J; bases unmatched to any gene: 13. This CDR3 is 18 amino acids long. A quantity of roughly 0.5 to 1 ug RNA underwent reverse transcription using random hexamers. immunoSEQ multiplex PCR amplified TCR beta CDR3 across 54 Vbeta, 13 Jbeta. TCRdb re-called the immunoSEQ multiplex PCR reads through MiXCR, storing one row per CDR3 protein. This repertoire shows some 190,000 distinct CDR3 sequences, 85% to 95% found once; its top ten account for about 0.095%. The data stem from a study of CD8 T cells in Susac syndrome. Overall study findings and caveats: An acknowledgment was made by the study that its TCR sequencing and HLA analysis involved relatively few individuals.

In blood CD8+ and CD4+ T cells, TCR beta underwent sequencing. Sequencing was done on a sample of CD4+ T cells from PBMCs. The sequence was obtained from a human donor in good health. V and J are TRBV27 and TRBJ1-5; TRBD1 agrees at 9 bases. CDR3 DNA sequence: TGTGCCAGCAGTCCCGGGACAGGGACCCTGCTAGGCAATCAGCCCCAGCATTTT. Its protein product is CASSPGTGTLLGNQPQHF.